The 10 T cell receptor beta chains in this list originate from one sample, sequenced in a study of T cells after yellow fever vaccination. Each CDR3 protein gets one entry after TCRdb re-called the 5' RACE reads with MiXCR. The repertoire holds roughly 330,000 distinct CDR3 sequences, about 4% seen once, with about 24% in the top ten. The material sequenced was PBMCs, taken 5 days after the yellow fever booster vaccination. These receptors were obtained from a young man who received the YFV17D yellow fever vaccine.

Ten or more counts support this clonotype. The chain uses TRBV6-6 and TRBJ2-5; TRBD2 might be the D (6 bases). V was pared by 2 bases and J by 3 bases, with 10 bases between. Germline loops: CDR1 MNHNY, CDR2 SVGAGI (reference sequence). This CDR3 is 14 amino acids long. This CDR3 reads CASSYPGDEETQYF. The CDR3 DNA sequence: TGTGCCAGCAGTTACCCGGGGGATGAAGAGACCCAGTACTTC.

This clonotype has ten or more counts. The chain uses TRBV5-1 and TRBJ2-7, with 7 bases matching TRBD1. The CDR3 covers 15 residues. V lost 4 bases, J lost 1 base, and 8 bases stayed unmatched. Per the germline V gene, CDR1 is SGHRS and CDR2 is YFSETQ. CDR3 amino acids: CASSVTGLVSYEQYF. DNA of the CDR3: TGCGCCAGCAGCGTGACAGGGTTAGTGTCCTACGAGCAGTACTTC.

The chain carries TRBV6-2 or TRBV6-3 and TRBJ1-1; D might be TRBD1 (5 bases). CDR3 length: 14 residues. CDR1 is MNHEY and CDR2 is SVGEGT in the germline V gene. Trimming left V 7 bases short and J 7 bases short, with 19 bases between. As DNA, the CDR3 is TGTGCCAGCACCCCGGACGGGACCTTCGTTGAAGCTTTCTTT. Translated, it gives CASTPDGTFVEAFF.

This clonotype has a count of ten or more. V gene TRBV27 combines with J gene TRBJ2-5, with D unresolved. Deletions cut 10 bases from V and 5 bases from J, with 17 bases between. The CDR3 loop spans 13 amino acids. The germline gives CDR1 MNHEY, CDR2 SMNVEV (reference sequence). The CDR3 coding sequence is TGTGCCACAAAGGATACGGCCAGGGAGACCCAGTACTTC. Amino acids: CATKDTARETQYF.

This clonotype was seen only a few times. The CDR3 protein is CASSLAPGASQPQHF. The CDR3, as DNA: TGTGCCAGCAGCTTAGCGCCGGGGGCCAGTCAGCCCCAGCATTTT. This rearrangement joins TRBV7-2 to TRBJ1-5; tentative D call: TRBD1 (6 bases). CDR1 is SGHTA, CDR2 FQGNSA, per germline. Trimming removed 0 bases at V and 6 bases at J, with 12 bases between. The CDR3 consists of 15 residues.

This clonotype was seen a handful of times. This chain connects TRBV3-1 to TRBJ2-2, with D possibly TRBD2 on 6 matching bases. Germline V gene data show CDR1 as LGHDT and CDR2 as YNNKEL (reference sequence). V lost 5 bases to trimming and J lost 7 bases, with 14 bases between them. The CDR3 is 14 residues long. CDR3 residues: CASSGPGRDGELFF. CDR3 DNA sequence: TGTGCCAGCAGCGGGCCTGGGCGGGACGGGGAGCTGTTTTTT.

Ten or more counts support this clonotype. CDR3 DNA sequence: TGTGCCAGCAGCTCACGACAGGGAATAGAGGAAAAACTGTTTTTT. Protein sequence: CASSSRQGIEEKLFF. The V and J genes are TRBV7-9 and TRBJ1-4; 7 positions match TRBD1. The length of the CDR3 is 15 residues. After removal of 4 bases from V and 8 bases from J, the junction contained 10 bases not matched to a gene. Germline V gene lookup returns CDR1 SEHNR and CDR2 FQNEAQ (reference sequence). Full variable domain (missing parts from reference TRBV7-9 and TRBJ1-4): DTGVSQNPRHKITKRGQNVTFRCDPISEHNRLYWYRQTLGQGPEFLTYFQNEAQLEKSRLLSDRFSAERPKGSFSTLEIQRTEQGDSAMYLCASSSRQGIEEKLFFGSGTQLSVL.

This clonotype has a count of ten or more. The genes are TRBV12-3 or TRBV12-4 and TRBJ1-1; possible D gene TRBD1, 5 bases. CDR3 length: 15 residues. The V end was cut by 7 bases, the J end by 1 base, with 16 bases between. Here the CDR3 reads CASKPAQGGNTEAFF. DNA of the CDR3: TGTGCCAGCAAACCGGCCCAGGGCGGGAACACTGAAGCTTTCTTT.

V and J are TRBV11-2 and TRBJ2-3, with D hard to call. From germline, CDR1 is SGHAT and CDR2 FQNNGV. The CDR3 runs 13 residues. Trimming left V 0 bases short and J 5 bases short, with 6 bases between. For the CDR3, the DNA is TGTGCCAGCAGCTTAGATGCTGGAGATACGCAGTATTTT. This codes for CASSLDAGDTQYF.

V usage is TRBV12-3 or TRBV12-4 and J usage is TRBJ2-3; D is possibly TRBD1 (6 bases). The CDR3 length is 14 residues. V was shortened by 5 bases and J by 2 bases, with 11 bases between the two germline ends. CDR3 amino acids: CASSRTEATDTQYF. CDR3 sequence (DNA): TGTGCCAGCAGTCGGACAGAAGCCACAGATACGCAGTATTTT.